The T cell receptor beta chain described here comes from a study of T cell repertoires in cytomegalovirus infection. TCRdb processed the reads anew with MiXCR; each CDR3 protein has one entry. This table holds approximately 500,000 distinct CDR3 sequences, less than 30% found once. CDR3 length equals 20 residues. The germline CDR1 and CDR2 sequences are KGHSH and LQKENI. J gave up 6 bases and V 5 bases, and 25 bases lay outside the gene matches. The sequence derives from a human donor in good health (CMV status not recorded). Some clones in this sample may be carry-over from other donors' samples. The chain is built from TRBV18 and TRBJ2-7; 10 nucleotides line up with TRBD2. What was sequenced was PBMCs. CDR3 DNA: TGTGCCAGCTCAGCTCGATTCACCGGGACGGCAGCGGCTAGCGGGAGCGAGCAGTACTTC. Translated: CASSARFTGTAAASGSEQYF.